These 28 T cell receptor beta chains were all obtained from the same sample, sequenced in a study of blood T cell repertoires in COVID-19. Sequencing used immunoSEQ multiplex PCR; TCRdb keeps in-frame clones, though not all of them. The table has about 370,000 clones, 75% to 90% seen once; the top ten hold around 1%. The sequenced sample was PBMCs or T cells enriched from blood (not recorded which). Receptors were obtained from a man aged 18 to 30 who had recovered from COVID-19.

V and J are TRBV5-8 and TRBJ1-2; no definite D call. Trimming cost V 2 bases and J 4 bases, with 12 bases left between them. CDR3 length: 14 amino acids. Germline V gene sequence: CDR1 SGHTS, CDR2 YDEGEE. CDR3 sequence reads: CASSFLASSYGYTF. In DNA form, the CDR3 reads TGTGCCAGCAGCTTCTTAGCTTCTTCCTATGGCTACACCTTC. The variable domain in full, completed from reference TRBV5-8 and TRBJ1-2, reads EAGVTQSPTHLIKTRGQQATLRCSPISGHTSVYWYQQALGLGLQFLLWYDEGEERNRGNFPPRFSGRQFPNYSSELNVNALELEDSALYLCASSFLASSYGYTFGSGTRLTVV.

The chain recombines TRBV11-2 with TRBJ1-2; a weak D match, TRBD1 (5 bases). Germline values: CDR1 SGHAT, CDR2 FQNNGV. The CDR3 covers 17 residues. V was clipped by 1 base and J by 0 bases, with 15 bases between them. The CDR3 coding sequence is TGTGCCAGCAGCTTAGGTCGGCGGGGCAGCACTAACTATGGCTACACCTTC. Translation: CASSLGRRGSTNYGYTF. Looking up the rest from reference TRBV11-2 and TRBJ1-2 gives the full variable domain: EAGVAQSPRYKIIEKRQSVAFWCNPISGHATLYWYQQILGQGPKLLIQFQNNGVVDDSQLPKDRFSAERLKGVDSTLKIQPAKLEDSAVYLCASSLGRRGSTNYGYTFGSGTRLTVV.

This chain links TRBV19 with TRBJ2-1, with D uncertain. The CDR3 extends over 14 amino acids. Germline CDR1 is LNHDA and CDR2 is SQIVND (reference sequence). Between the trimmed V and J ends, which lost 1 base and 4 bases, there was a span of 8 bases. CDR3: CASSIGRLYNEQFF. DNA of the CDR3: TGTGCCAGTAGTATAGGCAGGCTTTACAATGAGCAGTTCTTC. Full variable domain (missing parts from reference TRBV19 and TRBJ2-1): DGGITQSPKYLFRKEGQNVTLSCEQNLNHDAMYWYRQDPGQGLRLIYYSQIVNDFQKGDIAEGYSVSREKKESFPLTVTSAQKNPTAFYLCASSIGRLYNEQFFGPGTRLTVL.

The CDR3 here is CASSPGGQGRKTQYF. The CDR3 DNA reads as TGTGCCAGCAGTCCCGGGGGACAGGGGAGGAAGACCCAGTACTTC. The chain recombines TRBV28 with TRBJ2-5, with 10 bases fitting TRBD1. The CDR3 has 15 residues. Germline V gene data show CDR1 as MDHEN and CDR2 as SYDVKM. The ends lost 5 bases at V and 6 bases at J; junction bases unmatched: 9.

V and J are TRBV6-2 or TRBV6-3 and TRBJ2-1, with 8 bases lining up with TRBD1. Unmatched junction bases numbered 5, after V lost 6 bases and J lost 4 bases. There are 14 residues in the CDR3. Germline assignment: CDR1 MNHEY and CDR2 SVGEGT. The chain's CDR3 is CASSKNRGYNEQFF. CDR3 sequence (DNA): TGTGCCAGCAGCAAAAACAGGGGGTACAATGAGCAGTTCTTC.

CDR3 region: CASSRDRFQNTEAFF. The CDR3 DNA reads as TGTGCCAGCAGCCGGGACAGGTTTCAGAACACTGAAGCTTTCTTT. This chain links TRBV7-8 with TRBJ1-1; 8 nucleotides agree with TRBD1. Unmatched junction bases numbered 6, after V lost 5 bases and J lost 1 base. The CDR3 has 15 residues. From germline, CDR1 is SGHVS and CDR2 FQNEAQ.

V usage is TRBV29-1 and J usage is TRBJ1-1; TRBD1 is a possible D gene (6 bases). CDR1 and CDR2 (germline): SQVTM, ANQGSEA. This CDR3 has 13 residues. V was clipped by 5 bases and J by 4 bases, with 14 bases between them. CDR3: CSVHLGAGTEAFF. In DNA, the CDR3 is TGCAGCGTTCACCTGGGGGCTGGCACTGAAGCTTTCTTT. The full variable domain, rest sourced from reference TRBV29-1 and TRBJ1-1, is SAVISQKPSRDICQRGTSLTIQCQVDSQVTMMFWYRQQPGQSLTLIATANQGSEATYESGFVIDKFPISRPNLTFSTLTVSNMSPEDSSIYLCSVHLGAGTEAFFGQGTRLTVV.

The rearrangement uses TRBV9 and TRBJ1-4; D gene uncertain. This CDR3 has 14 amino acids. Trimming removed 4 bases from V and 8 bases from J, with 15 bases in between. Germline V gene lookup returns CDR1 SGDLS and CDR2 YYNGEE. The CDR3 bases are TGTGCCAGCAGCCCTGGAGGATTTGGCGAAAAACTGTTTTTT. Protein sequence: CASSPGGFGEKLFF.

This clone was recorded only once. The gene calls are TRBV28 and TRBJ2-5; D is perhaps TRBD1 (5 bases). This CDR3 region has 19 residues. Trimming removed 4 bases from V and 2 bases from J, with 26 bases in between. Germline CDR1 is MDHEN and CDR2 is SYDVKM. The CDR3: CASSSSQGPYYKQQETQYF. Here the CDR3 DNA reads TGTGCCAGCAGTTCGTCCCAGGGTCCCTACTATAAACAACAAGAGACCCAGTACTTC.

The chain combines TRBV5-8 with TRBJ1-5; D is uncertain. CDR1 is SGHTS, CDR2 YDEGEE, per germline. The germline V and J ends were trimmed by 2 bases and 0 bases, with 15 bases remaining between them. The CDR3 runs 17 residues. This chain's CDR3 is CASSFPWAETSNQPQHF. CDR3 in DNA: TGTGCCAGCAGCTTCCCTTGGGCAGAGACTAGCAATCAGCCCCAGCATTTT.

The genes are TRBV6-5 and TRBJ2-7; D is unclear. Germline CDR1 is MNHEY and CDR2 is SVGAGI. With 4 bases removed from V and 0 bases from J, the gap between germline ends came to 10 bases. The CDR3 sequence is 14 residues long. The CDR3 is CASSSRPLSYEQYF. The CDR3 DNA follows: TGTGCCAGCAGTTCTAGACCCCTCTCCTACGAGCAGTACTTC.

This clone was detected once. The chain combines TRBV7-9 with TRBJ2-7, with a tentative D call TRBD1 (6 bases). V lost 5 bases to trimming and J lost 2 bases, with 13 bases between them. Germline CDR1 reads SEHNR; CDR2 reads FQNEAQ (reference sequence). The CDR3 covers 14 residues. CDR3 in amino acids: CASSSGQRPYEQYF. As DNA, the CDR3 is TGTGCCAGCAGCAGTGGACAGAGGCCCTACGAGCAGTACTTC.

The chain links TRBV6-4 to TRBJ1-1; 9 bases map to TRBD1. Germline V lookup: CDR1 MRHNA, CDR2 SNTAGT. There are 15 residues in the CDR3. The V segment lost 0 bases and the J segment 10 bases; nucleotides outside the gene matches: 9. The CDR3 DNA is TGTGCCAGCAGTGACTCAAACAGGGGGCAAGTGGGAGCTTTCTTT. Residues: CASSDSNRGQVGAFF.

The CDR3 loop is CASSLGAGEFF. CDR3 sequence (DNA): TGTGCCAGCAGCTTAGGGGCAGGGGAGTTCTTC. The rearrangement joins TRBV7-6 to TRBJ2-1, with a weak D call TRBD1 (6 bases). Trimming cost V 1 base and J 14 bases, with 9 bases left between them. The CDR3 runs to 11 residues. Germline assignment: CDR1 SGHVS and CDR2 FNYEAQ.

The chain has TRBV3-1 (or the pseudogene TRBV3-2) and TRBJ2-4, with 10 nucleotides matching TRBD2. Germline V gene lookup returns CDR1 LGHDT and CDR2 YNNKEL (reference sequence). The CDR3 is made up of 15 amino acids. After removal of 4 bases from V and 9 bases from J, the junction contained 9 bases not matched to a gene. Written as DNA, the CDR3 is TGTGCCAGCAGCCCTAGCGGGAGCCCCCGGGGCATTCAGTACTTC. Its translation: CASSPSGSPRGIQYF.

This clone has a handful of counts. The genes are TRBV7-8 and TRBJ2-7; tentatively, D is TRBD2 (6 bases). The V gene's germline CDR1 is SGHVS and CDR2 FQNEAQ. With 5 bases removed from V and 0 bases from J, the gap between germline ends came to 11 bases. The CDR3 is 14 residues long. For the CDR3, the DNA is TGTGCCAGCAGCGACCTAGCGCACTCCTACGAGCAGTACTTC. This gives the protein CASSDLAHSYEQYF.

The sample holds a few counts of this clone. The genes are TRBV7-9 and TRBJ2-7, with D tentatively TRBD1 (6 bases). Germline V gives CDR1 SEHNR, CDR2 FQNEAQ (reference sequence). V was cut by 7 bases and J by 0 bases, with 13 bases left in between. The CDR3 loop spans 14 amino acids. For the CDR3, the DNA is TGTGCCAGCATCAGGCAGGGGAGCTCCTACGAGCAGTACTTC. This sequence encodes CASIRQGSSYEQYF. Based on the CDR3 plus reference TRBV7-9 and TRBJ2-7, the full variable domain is DTGVSQNPRHKITKRGQNVTFRCDPISEHNRLYWYRQTLGQGPEFLTYFQNEAQLEKSRLLSDRFSAERPKGSFSTLEIQRTEQGDSAMYLCASIRQGSSYEQYFGPGTRLTVT.

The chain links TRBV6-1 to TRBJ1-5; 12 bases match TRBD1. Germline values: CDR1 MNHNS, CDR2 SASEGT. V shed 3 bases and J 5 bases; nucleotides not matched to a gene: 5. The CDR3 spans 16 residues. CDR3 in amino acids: CASSDWDRGLHQPQHF. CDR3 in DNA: TGTGCCAGCAGTGACTGGGACAGGGGGCTTCATCAGCCCCAGCATTTT.

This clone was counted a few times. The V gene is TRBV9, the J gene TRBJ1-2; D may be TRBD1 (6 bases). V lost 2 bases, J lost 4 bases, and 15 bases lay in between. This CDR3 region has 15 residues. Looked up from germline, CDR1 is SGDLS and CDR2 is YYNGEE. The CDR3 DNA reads TGTGCCAGCAGCGTGGGCTGGGACACCTCCTATGGCTACACCTTC. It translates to CASSVGWDTSYGYTF.

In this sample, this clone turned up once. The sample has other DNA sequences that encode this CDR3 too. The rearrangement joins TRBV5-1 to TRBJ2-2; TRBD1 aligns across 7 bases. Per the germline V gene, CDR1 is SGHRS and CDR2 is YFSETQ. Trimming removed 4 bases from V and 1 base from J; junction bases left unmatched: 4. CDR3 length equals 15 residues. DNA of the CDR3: TGCGCCAGCAGCCTACGACAGGGGAACACCGGGGAGCTGTTTTTT. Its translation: CASSLRQGNTGELFF.

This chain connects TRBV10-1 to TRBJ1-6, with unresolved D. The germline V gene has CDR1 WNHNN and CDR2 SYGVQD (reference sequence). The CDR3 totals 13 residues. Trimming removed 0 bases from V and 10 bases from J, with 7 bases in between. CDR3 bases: TGCGCCAGCAGTGAGTCGGCTAGATCACCCCTCCACTTT. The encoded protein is CASSESARSPLHF.

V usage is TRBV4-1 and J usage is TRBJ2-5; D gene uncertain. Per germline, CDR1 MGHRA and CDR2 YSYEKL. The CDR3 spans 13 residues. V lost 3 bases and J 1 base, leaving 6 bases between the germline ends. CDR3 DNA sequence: TGCGCCAGCAGCCAGGCAATCCAAGAGACCCAGTACTTC. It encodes CASSQAIQETQYF.

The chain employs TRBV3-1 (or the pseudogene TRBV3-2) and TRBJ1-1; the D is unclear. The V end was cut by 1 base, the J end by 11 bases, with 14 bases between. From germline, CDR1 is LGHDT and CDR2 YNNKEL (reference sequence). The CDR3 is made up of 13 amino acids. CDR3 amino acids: CASSQGREGRAFF. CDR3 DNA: TGTGCCAGCAGCCAAGGTCGTGAAGGGAGGGCTTTCTTT.

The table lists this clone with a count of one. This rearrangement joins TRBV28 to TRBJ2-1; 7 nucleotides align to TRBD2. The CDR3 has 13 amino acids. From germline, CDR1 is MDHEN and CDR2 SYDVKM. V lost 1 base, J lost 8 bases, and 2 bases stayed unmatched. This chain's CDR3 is CASSLFAGDEQFF. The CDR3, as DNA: TGTGCCAGCAGTTTATTTGCGGGAGATGAGCAGTTCTTC.

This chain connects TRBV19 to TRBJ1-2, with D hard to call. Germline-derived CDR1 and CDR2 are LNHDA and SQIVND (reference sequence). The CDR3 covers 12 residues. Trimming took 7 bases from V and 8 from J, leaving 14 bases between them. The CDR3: CASTYGRVGYTF. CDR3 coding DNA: TGTGCCAGTACTTATGGGAGGGTCGGCTACACCTTC.

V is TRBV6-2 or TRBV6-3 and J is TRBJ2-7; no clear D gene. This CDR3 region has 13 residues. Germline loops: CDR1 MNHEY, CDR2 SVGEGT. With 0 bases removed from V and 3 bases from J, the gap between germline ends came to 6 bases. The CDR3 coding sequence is TGTGCCAGCAGTTACTCTGGGCTCTACGAGCAGTACTTC. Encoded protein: CASSYSGLYEQYF.

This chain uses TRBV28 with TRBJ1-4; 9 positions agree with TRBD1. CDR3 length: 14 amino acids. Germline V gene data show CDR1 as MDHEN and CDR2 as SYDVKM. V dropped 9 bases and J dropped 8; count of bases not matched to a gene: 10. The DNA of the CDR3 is TGTGCCAGTCAAACCGGGACAGGGAACGAAAAACTGTTTTTT. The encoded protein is CASQTGTGNEKLFF.

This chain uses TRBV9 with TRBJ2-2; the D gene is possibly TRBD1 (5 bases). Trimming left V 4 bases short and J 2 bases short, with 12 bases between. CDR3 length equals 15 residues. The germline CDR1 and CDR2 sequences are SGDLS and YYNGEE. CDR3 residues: CASSKSTANTGELFF. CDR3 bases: TGTGCCAGCAGCAAATCGACAGCAAACACCGGGGAGCTGTTTTTT. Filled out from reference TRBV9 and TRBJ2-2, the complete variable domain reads DSGVTQTPKHLITATGQRVTLRCSPRSGDLSVYWYQQSLDQGLQFLIQYYNGEERAKGNILERFSAQQFPDLHSELNLSSLELGDSALYFCASSKSTANTGELFFGEGSRLTVL.